This TCR beta chain stems from a study of blood T cells in healthy people across ages. The V and J ends lost 0 bases and 5 bases respectively, with 20 bases between them. CDR3 size: 19 residues. Germline loops: CDR1 LGHNA, CDR2 YNFKEQ. Whole-study findings and limits: The study regarded diversity estimates from one million T cells as underestimates.

A J-beta primer mix and a sample-barcoded 5' primer were used in a second PCR of about 7 to 12 cycles. Each CDR3 protein gets one entry after TCRdb re-called the 5' RACE reads with MiXCR. The sample records more than 1,400,000 distinct CDR3 sequences, 40% to 50% being singletons. On this clonotype: What it binds is not known.

The receptor was derived from a woman under 30 in good health. V usage is TRBV4-2 and J usage is TRBJ1-6; a possible D gene is TRBD1 (6 bases). Sequences were obtained from blood. The CDR3 DNA follows: TGTGCCAGCAGCCAAGACCCCACTCTCAGGGGAATTGATAATTCACCCCTCCACTTT. As protein: CASSQDPTLRGIDNSPLHF.